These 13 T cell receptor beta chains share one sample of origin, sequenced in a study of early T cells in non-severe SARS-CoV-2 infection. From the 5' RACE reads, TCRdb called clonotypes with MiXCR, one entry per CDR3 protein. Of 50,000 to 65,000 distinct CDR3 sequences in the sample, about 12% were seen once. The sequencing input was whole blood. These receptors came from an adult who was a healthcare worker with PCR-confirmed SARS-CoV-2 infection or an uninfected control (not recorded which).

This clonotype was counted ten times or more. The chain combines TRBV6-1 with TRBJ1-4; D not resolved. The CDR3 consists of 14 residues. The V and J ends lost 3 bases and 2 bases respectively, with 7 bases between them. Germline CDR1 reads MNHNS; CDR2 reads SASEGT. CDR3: CASSDGVTNEKLFF. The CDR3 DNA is TGTGCCAGCAGTGATGGGGTGACTAATGAAAAACTGTTTTTT.

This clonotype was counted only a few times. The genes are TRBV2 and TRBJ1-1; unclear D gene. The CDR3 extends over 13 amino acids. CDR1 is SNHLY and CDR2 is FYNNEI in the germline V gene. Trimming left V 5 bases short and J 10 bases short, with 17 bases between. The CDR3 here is CASSIASSPGAFF. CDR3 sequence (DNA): TGTGCCAGCAGTATTGCCTCATCCCCAGGAGCTTTCTTT.

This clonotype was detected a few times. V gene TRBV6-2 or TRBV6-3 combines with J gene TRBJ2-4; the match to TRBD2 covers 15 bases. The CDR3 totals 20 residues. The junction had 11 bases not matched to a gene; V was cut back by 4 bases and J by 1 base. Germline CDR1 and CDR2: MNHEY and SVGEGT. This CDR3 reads CASSSWTSGGALVAKNIQYF. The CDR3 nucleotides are TGTGCCAGCAGTTCTTGGACTAGCGGGGGGGCCTTGGTGGCCAAAAACATTCAGTACTTC.

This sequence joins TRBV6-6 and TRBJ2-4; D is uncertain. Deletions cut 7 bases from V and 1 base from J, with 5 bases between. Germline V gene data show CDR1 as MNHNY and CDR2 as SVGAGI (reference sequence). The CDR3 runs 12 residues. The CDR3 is CASTGAKNIQYF. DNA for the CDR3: TGTGCCAGCACCGGGGCCAAAAACATTCAGTACTTC.

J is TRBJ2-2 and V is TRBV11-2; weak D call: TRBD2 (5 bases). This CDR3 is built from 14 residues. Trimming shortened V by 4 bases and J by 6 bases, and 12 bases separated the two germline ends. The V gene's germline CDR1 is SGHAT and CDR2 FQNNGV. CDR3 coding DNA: TGTGCCAGCAGCTGGGCCCCGGGATCCGGGGAGCTGTTTTTT. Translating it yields CASSWAPGSGELFF.

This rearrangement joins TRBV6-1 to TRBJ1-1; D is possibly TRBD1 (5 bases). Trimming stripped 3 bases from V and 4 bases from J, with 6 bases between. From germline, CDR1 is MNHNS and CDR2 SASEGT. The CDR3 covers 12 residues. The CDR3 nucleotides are TGTGCCAGCAGTGAGAGGGGCACTGAAGCTTTCTTT. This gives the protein CASSERGTEAFF.

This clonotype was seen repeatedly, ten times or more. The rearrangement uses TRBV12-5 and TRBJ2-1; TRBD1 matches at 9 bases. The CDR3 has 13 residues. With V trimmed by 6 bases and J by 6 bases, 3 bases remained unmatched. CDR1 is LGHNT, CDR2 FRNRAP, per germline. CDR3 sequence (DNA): TGTGCTAGTGGCGGGGGACAGGGCAATGAGCAGTTCTTC. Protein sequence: CASGGGQGNEQFF.

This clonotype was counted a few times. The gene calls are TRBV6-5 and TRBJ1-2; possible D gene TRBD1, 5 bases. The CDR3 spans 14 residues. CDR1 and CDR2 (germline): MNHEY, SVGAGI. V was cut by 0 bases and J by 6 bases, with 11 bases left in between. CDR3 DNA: TGTGCCAGCAGTTACTCCTCAGGAGGGGATGGCTACACCTTC. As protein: CASSYSSGGDGYTF.

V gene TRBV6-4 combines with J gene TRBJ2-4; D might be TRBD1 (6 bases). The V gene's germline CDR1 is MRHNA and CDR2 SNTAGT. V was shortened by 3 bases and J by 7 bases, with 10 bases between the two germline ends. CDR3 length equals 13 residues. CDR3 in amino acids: CASSEQQGNIQYF. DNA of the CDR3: TGTGCCAGCAGTGAACAGCAGGGGAACATTCAGTACTTC.

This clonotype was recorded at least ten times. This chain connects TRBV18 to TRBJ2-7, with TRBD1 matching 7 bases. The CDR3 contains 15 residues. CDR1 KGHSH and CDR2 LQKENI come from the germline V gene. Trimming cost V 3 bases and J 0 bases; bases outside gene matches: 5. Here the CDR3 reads CASSPGQVTSYEQYF. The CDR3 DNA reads TGTGCCAGCTCACCCGGACAGGTCACCTCCTACGAGCAGTACTTC.

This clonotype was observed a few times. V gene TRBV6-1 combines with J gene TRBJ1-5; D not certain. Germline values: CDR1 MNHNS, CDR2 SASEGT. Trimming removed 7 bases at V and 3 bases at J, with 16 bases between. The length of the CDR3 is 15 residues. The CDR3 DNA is TGTGCCAGCATCCGCGACGGAGGAGCCAATCAGCCCCAGCATTTT. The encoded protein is CASIRDGGANQPQHF.

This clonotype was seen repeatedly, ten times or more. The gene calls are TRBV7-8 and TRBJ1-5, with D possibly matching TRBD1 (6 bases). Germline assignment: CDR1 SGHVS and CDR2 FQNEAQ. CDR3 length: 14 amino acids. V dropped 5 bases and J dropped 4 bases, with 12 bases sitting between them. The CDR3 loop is CASSQKGENQPQHF. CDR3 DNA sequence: TGTGCCAGCAGCCAAAAGGGGGAAAATCAGCCCCAGCATTTT.

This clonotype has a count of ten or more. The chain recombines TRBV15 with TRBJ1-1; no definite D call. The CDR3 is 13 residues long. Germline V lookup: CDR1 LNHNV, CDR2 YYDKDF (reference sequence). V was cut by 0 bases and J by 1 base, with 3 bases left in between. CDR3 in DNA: TGTGCCACCAGCAGAGACACGAACACTGAAGCTTTCTTT. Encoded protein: CATSRDTNTEAFF.